The rows below give T cell receptor beta chains drawn from one sample of a study of OX40 agonist ivuxolimab in advanced cancers. Method: immunoSEQ multiplex PCR; TCRdb's copy keeps in-frame clones and lacks some. The sample holds 96,000 or so clones, 90% seen once. The sequenced sample was CD4+ or CD8+ T cells sorted from blood, obtained in a trial of the OX40 agonist ivuxolimab. The receptors shown here come from an adult with an advanced solid tumor such as melanoma, head and neck, liver or kidney cancer. CDR3s include the opening cysteine and the closing phenylalanine or tryptophan. D genes are given only for firm matches. Rows may omit the clone size; those that give it use once, few, many or a size class.

clone size	CDR3 length	D gene	V gene	J gene	CDR3 protein	CDR3 DNA
-	17	-	TRBV4-2	TRBJ1-5	CASSQVIGVFSNQPQHF	TGTGCCAGCAGCCAAGTAATCGGGGTATTCAGCAATCAGCCCCAGCATTTT
-	13	-	TRBV6-5	TRBJ2-5	CASRPTGRETQYF	TGTGCCAGCAGACCGACAGGCCGAGAGACCCAGTACTTC
once	16	TRBD2	TRBV5-1	TRBJ2-3	CASSLVLAGDADTQYF	TGCGCCAGCAGCTTGGTCCTAGCGGGAGATGCAGATACGCAGTATTTT
-	14	-	TRBV9	TRBJ1-2	CASSVGAGEGGYTF	TGTGCCAGCAGCGTAGGGGCTGGGGAGGGTGGCTACACCTTC
-	14	-	TRBV6-5	TRBJ1-4	CASGYRGNGEKLFF	TGTGCCAGCGGATATCGCGGGAACGGCGAAAAACTGTTTTTT
-	14	-	TRBV19	TRBJ1-2	CASTPWTRPDGYTF	TGTGCCAGTACCCCCTGGACCAGGCCGGATGGCTACACCTTC
-	14	-	TRBV6-6	TRBJ1-6	CASSYEGTPSPLHF	TGTGCCAGCAGTTACGAGGGGACGCCTTCACCCCTCCACTTT
-	14	-	TRBV27	TRBJ2-3	CASSLRISTDTQYF	TGTGCCAGCAGTTTAAGGATTAGCACAGATACGCAGTATTTT
-	15	-	TRBV10-3	TRBJ1-2	CAIDRSDSSNYGYTF	TGTGCCATCGACAGGTCTGACAGTTCGAACTATGGCTACACCTTC
-	14	-	TRBV19	TRBJ2-5	CASSIYGIGETQYF	TGTGCCAGTAGTATATATGGGATTGGAGAGACCCAGTACTTC
-	16	-	TRBV6-6	TRBJ1-1	CASTTRAEGGNTEAFF	TGTGCCAGCACCACGAGGGCGGAAGGAGGGAACACTGAAGCTTTCTTT
-	14	-	TRBV10-3	TRBJ2-3	CAISVEGNTDTQYF	TGTGCCATCAGTGTCGAGGGGAACACAGATACGCAGTATTTT
-	15	-	TRBV7-2	TRBJ2-7	CASSSPLVANYEQYF	TGTGCCAGCAGCTCCCCGTTGGTTGCAAACTACGAGCAGTACTTC
-	15	-	TRBV7-3	TRBJ2-3	CASSLNSLSTDTQYF	TGTGCCAGCAGCTTAAATAGTCTAAGCACAGATACGCAGTATTTT
-	14	-	TRBV7-3	TRBJ2-3	CASSSRGGTDTQYF	TGTGCCAGCAGCTCCAGGGGAGGGACAGATACGCAGTATTTT
once	14	TRBD1	TRBV5-4	TRBJ2-7	CASSLDRGVHEQYF	TGTGCCAGCAGCTTGGACAGGGGTGTACACGAGCAGTACTTC
-	19	-	TRBV15	TRBJ2-7	CATSGRGRGPELYYYEQYF	TGTGCCACCAGCGGGAGGGGGCGGGGCCCCGAGTTGTACTACTACGAGCAGTACTTC
-	17	TRBD2	TRBV29-1	TRBJ2-3	CSVAEILLAGKQGGQYF	TGCAGCGTTGCCGAGATCCTACTAGCGGGAAAGCAGGGTGGGCAGTATTTT
-	14	TRBD1	TRBV19	TRBJ2-3	CASSSDRGTDTQYF	TGTGCCAGTAGTTCGGACAGGGGCACAGATACGCAGTATTTT
-	15	TRBD2	TRBV19	TRBJ2-3	CASSSSGTRGDTQYF	TGTGCCAGTAGTTCCTCCGGGACTAGAGGAGATACGCAGTATTTT
-	13	-	TRBV4-1	TRBJ1-2	CASSQVGVGGYTF	TGCGCCAGCAGCCAAGTTGGCGTCGGTGGCTACACCTTC